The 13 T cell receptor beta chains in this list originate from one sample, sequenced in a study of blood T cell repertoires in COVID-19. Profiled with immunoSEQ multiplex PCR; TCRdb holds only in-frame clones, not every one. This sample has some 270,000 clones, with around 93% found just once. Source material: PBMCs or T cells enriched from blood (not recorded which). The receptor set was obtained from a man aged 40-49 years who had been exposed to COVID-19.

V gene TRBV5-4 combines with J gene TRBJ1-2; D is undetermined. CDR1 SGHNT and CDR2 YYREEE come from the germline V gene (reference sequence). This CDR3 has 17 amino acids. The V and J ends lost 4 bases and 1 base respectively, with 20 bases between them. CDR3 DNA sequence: TGTGCCAGCAGCGCTGGGTTTGGAGTAATCTATAACTATGGCTACACCTTC. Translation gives CASSAGFGVIYNYGYTF.

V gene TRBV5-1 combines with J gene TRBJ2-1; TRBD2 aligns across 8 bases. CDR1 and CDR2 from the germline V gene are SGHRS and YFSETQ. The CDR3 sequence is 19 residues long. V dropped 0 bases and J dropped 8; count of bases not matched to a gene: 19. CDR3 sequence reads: CASSLDGSGGIKIQDEQFF. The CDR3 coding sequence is TGCGCCAGCAGCTTGGATGGGTCGGGAGGGATAAAAATTCAGGATGAGCAGTTCTTC.

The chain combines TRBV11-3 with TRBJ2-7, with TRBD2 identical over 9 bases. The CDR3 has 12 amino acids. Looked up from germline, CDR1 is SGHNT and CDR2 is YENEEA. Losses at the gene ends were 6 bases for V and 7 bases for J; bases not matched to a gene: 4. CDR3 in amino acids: CASSGLAGEQYF. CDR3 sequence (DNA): TGTGCCAGCAGTGGGCTAGCGGGAGAGCAGTACTTC.

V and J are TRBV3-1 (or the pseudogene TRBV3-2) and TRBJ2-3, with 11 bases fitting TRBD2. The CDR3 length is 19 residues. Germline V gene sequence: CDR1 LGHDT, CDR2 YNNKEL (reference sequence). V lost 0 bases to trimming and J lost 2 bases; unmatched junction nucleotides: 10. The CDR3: CASSQDPPGLAENTDTQYF. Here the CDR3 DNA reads TGTGCCAGCAGCCAAGATCCACCGGGACTAGCGGAGAACACAGATACGCAGTATTTT.

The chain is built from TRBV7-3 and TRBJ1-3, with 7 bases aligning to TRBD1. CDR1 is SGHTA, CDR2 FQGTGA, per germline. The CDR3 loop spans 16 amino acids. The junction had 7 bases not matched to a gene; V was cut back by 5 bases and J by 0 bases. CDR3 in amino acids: CASSPGDSHSGNTIYF. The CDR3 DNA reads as TGTGCCAGCAGCCCTGGGGACAGCCACTCTGGAAACACCATATATTTT.

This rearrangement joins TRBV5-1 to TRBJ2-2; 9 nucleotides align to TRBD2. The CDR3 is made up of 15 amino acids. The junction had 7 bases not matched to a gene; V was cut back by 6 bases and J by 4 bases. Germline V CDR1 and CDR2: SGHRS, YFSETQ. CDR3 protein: CASTSSGRFTGELFF. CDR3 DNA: TGCGCCAGCACGTCCAGCGGGAGGTTCACCGGGGAGCTGTTTTTT.

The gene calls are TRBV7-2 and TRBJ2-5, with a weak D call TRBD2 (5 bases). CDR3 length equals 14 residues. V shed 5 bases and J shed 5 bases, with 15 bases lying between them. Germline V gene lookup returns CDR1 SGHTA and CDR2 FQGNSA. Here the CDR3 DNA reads TGTGCCAGCAGCAGTGTAAGCTGGGAGGAGACCCAGTACTTC. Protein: CASSSVSWEETQYF.

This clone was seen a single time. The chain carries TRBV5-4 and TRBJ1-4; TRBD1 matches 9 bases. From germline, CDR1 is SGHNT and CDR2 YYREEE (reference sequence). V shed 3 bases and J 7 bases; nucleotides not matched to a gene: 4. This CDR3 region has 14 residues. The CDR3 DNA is TGTGCCAGCAGCTGGGACAGGGATAGTGAAAAACTGTTTTTT. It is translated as CASSWDRDSEKLFF.

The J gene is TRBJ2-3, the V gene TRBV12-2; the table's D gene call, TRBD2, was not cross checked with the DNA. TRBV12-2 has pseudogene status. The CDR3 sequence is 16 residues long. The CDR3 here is CASRLDGGGDTDTQYF. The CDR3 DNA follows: TGTGCAAGTCGCTTAGATGGGGGGGGAGACACAGATACGCAGTATTTT.

The CDR3 is CASSSRLAGGPGEQYF. Written as DNA, the CDR3 is TGTGCCAGCAGCTCGAGACTAGCGGGAGGGCCGGGAGAGCAGTACTTC. V and J are TRBV7-2 and TRBJ2-7, with 14 nucleotides matching TRBD2. Germline-derived CDR1 and CDR2 are SGHTA and FQGNSA. This CDR3 is built from 16 residues. V lost 4 bases, J lost 7 bases, and 9 bases stayed unmatched.

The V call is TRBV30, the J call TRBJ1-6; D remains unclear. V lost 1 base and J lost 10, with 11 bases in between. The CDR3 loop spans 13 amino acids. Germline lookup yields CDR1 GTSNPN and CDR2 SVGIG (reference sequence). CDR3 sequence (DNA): TGTGCCTGGAGTGCGGTCACAGAATCACCCCTCCACTTT. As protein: CAWSAVTESPLHF.

The CDR3 sequence: CASSQERTGLAYIATNEKLFF. CDR3 nucleotide sequence: TGTGCCAGCAGCCAGGAACGCACAGGGTTGGCCTATATAGCAACTAATGAAAAACTGTTTTTT. The V and J genes are TRBV4-2 and TRBJ1-4; TRBD1 might be the D (6 bases). The CDR3 is 21 amino acids. CDR1 LGHNA and CDR2 YNFKEQ come from the germline V gene. V lost 3 bases and J lost 0, with 26 bases in between.

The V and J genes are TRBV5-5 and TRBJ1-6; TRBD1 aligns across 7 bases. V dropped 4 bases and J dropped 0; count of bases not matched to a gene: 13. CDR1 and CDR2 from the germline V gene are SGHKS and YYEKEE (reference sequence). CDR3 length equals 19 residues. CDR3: CASSHRDRAASSYNSPLHF. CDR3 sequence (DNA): TGTGCCAGCAGCCACCGGGACAGAGCTGCCAGCTCCTATAATTCACCCCTCCACTTT.